This T cell receptor (beta chain) appears in the sequencing data of a study of CD8+ T cells in alopecia areata. Study-wide findings and caveats: Clonality in lesional scalp, especially alopecia totalis/universalis, exceeded that of normal scalp. Alphabeta T cells residing in normal skin are also sequenced in scalp samples.

The researchers isolated CD4+ and CD8+ T cells from PBMCs by sorting. RNA, once extracted, was reverse transcribed into cDNA for use as the sequencing template. Repertoires were generated with immunoSEQ multiplex PCR, while TCRdb's copy carries only in-frame clones and drops some. Altogether over 90,000 clones are present, 55% being singletons, with the ten largest covering about 8.8%. Trimming cost V 6 bases and J 0 bases, with 6 bases left between them. Germline CDR1 and CDR2: SQVTM and ANQGSEA. The CDR3 has 12 residues. This clone was recorded a few times. Its target is not known. This receptor was taken from a human donor in good health. V is TRBV29-1 and J is TRBJ1-5; D not resolved. The sequenced material came from CD4+ T cells sorted from blood. The CDR3 DNA sequence: TGCAGCGTCCTTAGTAGCAATCAGCCCCAGCATTTT. Translating it yields CSVLSSNQPQHF.